This TCR beta chain was sequenced during a study of blood T cell repertoires in COVID-19 (dated by TCRdb to about 2020). Describing the broader study: Collaborator samples came from the United States, Italy and Spain and covered acute and convalescent phases of COVID-19. The material from the prospective study consisted of cDNA or gDNA derived from T cells, B-cell-depleted T cells, or PBMCs. The dataset comprised deeply sampled blood TCRbeta repertoires from subjects exposed to, actively infected with, or recovered from COVID-19. The repertoires were released in a freely available public database meant as a resource for research on the immune response to SARS-CoV-2. The samples were drawn from two sources: the first 160 participants of the ongoing ImmuneRACE study, and 1,200 or so subjects contributed by 6 global collaborators. Sample metadata almost always included a de-identified subject ID, COVID-19 status, age in years and sex. Where available, HLA class I and class II types were taken from metadata supplied by the sample provider and were not determined by assay-based typing. Study-wide conclusions, independent of this receptor: How much clinical and demographic metadata was included differed by source and by participant, and the metadata was provided uncurated.

This clone was seen a single time. Its antigen is currently not known. No base qualities exist here, and no much larger clone lies one base off it. The germline V gene encodes CDR1 MNHEY and CDR2 SVGAGI. V is trimmed back by 6 bases and J by 2 bases, and the junction contains 6 bases that no gene match accounts for. The CDR3 spans 14 residues, from the cysteine through the phenylalanine. The only DNA kept is the CDR3, 42 bases in frame from the first base. Collaborating institutions collected whole blood in K2EDTA tubes following their own protocols. For TCRbeta analysis, collaborators shipped samples in one of three forms: frozen whole blood, isolated PBMCs, or DNA extracted from either of those sample types. The immunoSEQ Assay, a bias-controlled multiplex PCR, was used to amplify TCRbeta CDR3 regions from genomic DNA. Per the authors' processing: The number of nucleated cells in each sample was estimated by amplification of reference gene primers within the assay. To quantify the absolute abundance of each unique TCRbeta CDR3 rearrangement, sequence reads were collapsed and filtered. For each sample, productive Simpson clonality was calculated by taking the square root of Simpson's diversity index across productive rearrangements. This is the immuneACCESS table as TCRdb keeps it, with only in-frame sequences that have V and J called. A part of the clones is gone; compared with another copy, unresolved V genes explain less than half, and the rest is unexplained. The D gene and trimming were derived from the DNA, and the V and J assignments and clone size from that table. Across this sample there are roughly 330,000 clones, with more than 70% seen only once. Of the sample, 1.5% to 2% falls within the top ten clones.

The source material was peripheral blood. The rearranged segments are TRBV6-5 and TRBJ2-7; 8 central nucleotides agree with TRBD1. The sequence was obtained from a woman in her 50s with acute or convalescent COVID-19. The CDR3 here reads CASRTTGETYEQYF. The DNA sequence is given as TGTGCCAGCAGGACGACAGGGGAAACCTACGAGCAGTACTTC.